This T cell receptor (beta chain) comes out of a study of blood T cell repertoires in COVID-19. Profiled with immunoSEQ multiplex PCR; TCRdb holds only in-frame clones, not every one. The sample lists over 85,000 clones, just over 75% occurring once. This clonotype was sampled from a woman at least 80 years old with acute or convalescent COVID-19. Sequences were obtained from peripheral blood.

The CDR3 here is CASSSLAGGPFNEQFF. The DNA for the CDR3 is TGTGCCAGCAGCTCCCTAGCGGGAGGCCCCTTCAATGAGCAGTTCTTC. The rearrangement uses TRBV7-2 and TRBJ2-1; 11 bases are a match to TRBD2. J gave up 6 bases and V 4 bases, and 8 bases lay outside the gene matches. The germline CDR1 and CDR2 sequences are SGHTA and FQGNSA. The CDR3 has 16 residues.